The present TCR beta chain was sequenced within a study of PD-1 blockade in mismatch repair-deficient tumors. The method was immunoSEQ multiplex PCR; TCRdb's version includes in-frame clones alone and lacks a portion of them. The table has under 25,000 clones, over 75% seen once; the top ten hold about 1.4%. Per the germline V gene, CDR1 is SGHVS and CDR2 is FNYEAQ. CDR3 size: 15 residues. V lost 6 bases and J 2 bases, leaving 13 bases between the germline ends. This sequence originates from an adult with mismatch repair-deficient cancer. The gene calls are TRBV7-6 and TRBJ2-2; tentatively, D is TRBD1 (6 bases). The sample here was PBMCs, taken 52 weeks after starting pembrolizumab. In DNA, the CDR3 is TGTGCCAGCAGTTTCTCAGGGGCTAACACCGGGGAGCTGTTTTTT. Translating it yields CASSFSGANTGELFF.